A single TCR beta chain is shown here with its context. V was clipped by 0 bases and J by 6 bases; unmatched bases: 6. The CDR3 covers 15 residues. The V gene's germline CDR1 is SEHNR and CDR2 FQNEAQ (reference sequence). Authors' analysis steps: From reference gene primer amplification, estimates of nucleated cell counts were derived. Using immunoSEQ multiplex PCR, the repertoire was profiled, and TCRdb retains in-frame clones only, with some absent. That table supplies the V and J calls and clone size; D and trimming were determined from the DNA. The repertoire consists of roughly 170,000 clones, with roughly nine tenths occurring once and the leading ten covering around 20%. The data were obtained in a study of blood T cell repertoires in COVID-19. Study information: The analysed material was cDNA or gDNA that came from T cells, B-cell-depleted T cells, or PBMCs.

This TCR was recovered from a man aged 65 to 85 with active or convalescent COVID-19. The J gene is TRBJ2-5, the V gene TRBV7-9; 8 nucleotides agree with TRBD1. The specimen sequenced was peripheral blood. CDR3 sequence (DNA): TGTGCCAGCAGCTTAGCCCTACAGGGGGACCAGACCCAGTACTTC. This encodes CASSLALQGDQTQYF.